The rows below give T cell receptor beta chains drawn from one sample of a study of cytomegalovirus exposure and HLA in healthy donors. Some clones are missing from TCRdb's copy, which holds only in-frame ones; the method was immunoSEQ multiplex PCR. The sample yields 300,000 to 400,000 clones, roughly 90% seen once. The specimen was PBMCs. These receptor sequences come from a young man in good health and CMV-seronegative. CDR3s include the opening cysteine and the closing phenylalanine or tryptophan.

TRBV21-1	TRBJ2-5	19	CASSKNVRLLRQGRETQYF
TRBV7-2	TRBJ2-7	13	CASSRDRGYEQYF
TRBV4-2	TRBJ2-7	15	CASSQEGQGAYEQYF
TRBV19	TRBJ1-1	15	CASMQGADGNTEAFF
TRBV19	TRBJ2-2	17	CASTLPGGLVRPGELFF
TRBV12-5	TRBJ2-5	14	CASGLTRQGETQYF
TRBV5-4	TRBJ1-1	15	CASSSPLSVGTEAFF
TRBV7-7	TRBJ2-3	15	CASSLTRAVTDTQYF
TRBV6-6	TRBJ1-3	16	CASSYSQGSSGNTIYF
TRBV19	TRBJ2-7	14	CASSIFRDSYEQYF
TRBV29-1	TRBJ2-3	14	CSVGGTGPTDTQYF
TRBV5-1	TRBJ2-7	13	CASSLAGSNEQYF
TRBV12-5	TRBJ1-4	15	CASGSQTGIDEKLFF
TRBV4-1	TRBJ2-1	16	CASSQGRERGGNEQFF
TRBV7-2	TRBJ2-7	16	CASSSGPRGHRYEQYF
TRBV4-1	TRBJ2-7	15	CASSQGAGSTYEQYF
TRBV5-4	TRBJ2-2	13	CASSATGTGELFF
TRBV27	TRBJ2-3	14	CASSLGGMKGTQYF
TRBV6-5	TRBJ1-6	15	CASSNRDRDNSPLHF
TRBV7-2	TRBJ1-5	15	CASSAGIGSSQPQHF
TRBV5-1	TRBJ2-3	15	CASSLFGQGTDTQYF
TRBV25-1	TRBJ2-5	14	CASSSVGGGETQYF
TRBV19	TRBJ2-7	18	CASSPTLGSGGWSYEQYF
TRBV25-1	TRBJ2-3	15	CASSGRLAITDTQYF
TRBV5-8	TRBJ1-5	13	CASSLRGSQPQHF
TRBV5-1	TRBJ2-6	14	CASSFQAGANVLTF
TRBV4-3	TRBJ1-5	16	CASSQENYRGAEPQHF
TRBV6-6	TRBJ1-4	16	CASSYSADRVGEKLFF
TRBV5-4	TRBJ2-3	16	CASSLDPLGSTDTQYF
TRBV27	TRBJ2-7	13	CASSPTTSSEQYF
TRBV28	TRBJ1-2	15	CASSLSLGIRYGYTF
TRBV5-1	TRBJ2-3	13	CASSLFFTDTQYF
TRBV19	TRBJ2-2	15	CASSLGQGGTGELFF
TRBV9	TRBJ1-3	16	CASSVGGGGSGNTIYF
TRBV5-6	TRBJ1-2	15	CASSLRGQGSNGYTF
TRBV6-5	TRBJ2-5	13	CASSYTSGETQYF
TRBV18	TRBJ1-2	14	CASSPRQGANGYTF
TRBV18	TRBJ2-5	16	CASSPRLAGEQETQYF
TRBV10-3	TRBJ2-3	13	CAISGALLDTQYF
TRBV6-6	TRBJ1-2	13	CASSYLPGDGYTF
TRBV18	TRBJ1-2	15	CASSGQRTGAYGYTF
TRBV9	TRBJ1-4	13	CASRGQGEEKLFF
TRBV19	TRBJ2-1	16	CASTLTSGGVINEQFF
TRBV7-9	TRBJ1-2	13	CASSRLKGNGYTF
TRBV18	TRBJ1-2	12	CASSLTESGYTF
TRBV29-1	TRBJ2-7	16	CSVASTDRASAYEQYF
TRBV7-4	TRBJ1-2	14	CASSLLRSLYGYTF